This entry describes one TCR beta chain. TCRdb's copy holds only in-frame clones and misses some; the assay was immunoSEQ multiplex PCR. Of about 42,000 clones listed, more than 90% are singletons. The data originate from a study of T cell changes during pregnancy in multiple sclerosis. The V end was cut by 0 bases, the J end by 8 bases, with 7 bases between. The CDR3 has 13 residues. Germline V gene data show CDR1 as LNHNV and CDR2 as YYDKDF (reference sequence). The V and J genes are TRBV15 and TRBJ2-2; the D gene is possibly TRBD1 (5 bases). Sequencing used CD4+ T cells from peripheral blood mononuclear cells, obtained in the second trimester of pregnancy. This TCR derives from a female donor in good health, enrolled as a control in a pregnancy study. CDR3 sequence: CATSRDRGGELFF. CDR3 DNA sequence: TGTGCCACCAGCAGAGATAGGGGAGGGGAGCTGTTTTTT.